This T cell receptor (beta chain) was identified in a study of cytomegalovirus exposure and HLA in healthy donors. This clone was recorded a few times. No antigen is known for it. Points from the study as a whole: Judged likely to be a sequencing artifact was a cluster of highly shared sequence variants. TCR beta V segments were, for the most part, productive about 87% or about 30% of the time in an earlier analysis.

CDR1 and CDR2 from the germline V gene are SGHTA and FQGTGA. V was clipped by 4 bases and J by 4 bases; unmatched bases: 7. CDR3 size: 16 residues. The PCR had 60 Vbeta and 13 Jbeta primers. Clones were sequenced by immunoSEQ multiplex PCR, and TCRdb holds only the in-frame ones, with some missing. The table lists roughly 200,000 clones, roughly 85% of them singletons. This sequence originates from a woman aged 50 to 65 in good health and CMV-seronegative. V is TRBV7-3 and J is TRBJ2-7; TRBD2 matches at 13 bases. Material for sequencing was PBMCs. CDR3 sequence (DNA): TGTGCCAGCAGCTCTCGAGGGGGACTAGCGGGATACGAGCAGTACTTC. It specifies CASSSRGGLAGYEQYF.